This is a list of T cell receptor beta chains from one sample in a study of shared clonotypes between healthy human individuals. TCRdb keeps only in-frame clones here, not all; method: immunoSEQ multiplex PCR. The data contain roughly 1,500,000 clones, 98% of them seen just once; the ten biggest clones take up approximately 0.4%. Sequencing used naive CD4+ T cells sorted from blood. These receptors came from a man younger than 40 in good health. Both conserved end residues are part of each CDR3. The order of the fields is clone size, D gene, J gene, V gene, CDR3 protein, CDR3 DNA. The D gene is left open where the match is weak. Not all rows give a size; the values are once, few, many and, for expanded clones, a class.

once,TRBD1,TRBJ1-5,TRBV7-2,CASRPDRVQPQHF,TGTGCCAGCAGACCTGACAGGGTTCAGCCCCAGCATTTT
.,.,TRBJ2-7,TRBV11-2,CASSLPGARYEQYF,TGTGCCAGCAGCCTCCCGGGGGCCCGGTACGAGCAGTACTTC
.,TRBD2,TRBJ2-7,TRBV9,CASSVGTSGSRIYEQYF,TGTGCCAGCAGCGTAGGGACTAGCGGGAGTCGGATTTACGAGCAGTACTTC
.,TRBD1,TRBJ2-2,TRBV18,CASSPSAGGITGELFF,TGTGCCAGCTCACCCTCGGCAGGGGGCATCACCGGGGAGCTGTTTTTT
.,.,TRBJ2-7,TRBV28,CASRVGEREQYF,TGTGCCAGCAGGGTGGGGGAGAGGGAGCAGTACTTC
.,.,TRBJ1-2,TRBV2,CASSEPPKRYTF,TGTGCCAGCAGTGAGCCTCCCAAGAGGTACACCTTC
.,.,TRBJ2-7,TRBV6-5,CASSRTWAGDYEQYF,TGTGCCAGCAGTCGAACCTGGGCCGGAGACTACGAGCAGTACTTC
.,.,TRBJ2-1,TRBV18,CASSPSGDNEQFF,TGTGCCAGCTCACCATCAGGGGACAATGAGCAGTTCTTC
.,.,TRBJ1-4,TRBV21-1,CASSHPGDRYEKLFF,TGTGCCAGCAGCCATCCCGGGGACAGGTACGAAAAACTGTTTTTT
.,.,TRBJ1-2,TRBV7-8,CASSRMTGGNYGYTF,TGTGCCAGCAGCCGGATGACAGGAGGGAACTATGGCTACACCTTC
.,TRBD1,TRBJ2-7,TRBV25-1,CASSVMGGTGPYEQYF,TGTGCCAGCAGTGTTATGGGCGGGACAGGACCCTACGAGCAGTACTTC
few,.,TRBJ2-2,TRBV14,CASSQVPNGELFF,TGTGCCAGCAGCCAAGTCCCGAACGGGGAGCTGTTTTTT
.,.,TRBJ2-5,TRBV6-1,CASTRMGSVQETQYF,TGTGCCAGCACCCGAATGGGCAGTGTCCAAGAGACCCAGTACTTC
once,.,TRBJ2-7,TRBV18,CASSPAGAPPYEQYF,TGTGCCAGCTCACCCGCGGGGGCCCCGCCCTACGAGCAGTACTTC
.,.,TRBJ2-1,TRBV9,CASSVAGTSYNEQFF,TGTGCCAGCAGCGTCGCCGGGACCTCCTACAATGAGCAGTTCTTC
.,TRBD2,TRBJ2-3,TRBV19,CASSILAGASTDTQYF,TGTGCCAGTAGTATTCTAGCGGGGGCTAGCACAGATACGCAGTATTTT
.,.,TRBJ2-7,TRBV5-1,CASSLVGMGYEQYF,TGCGCCAGCAGCTTGGTGGGCATGGGCTACGAGCAGTACTTC
.,.,TRBJ2-1,TRBV6-5,CASSYAGAYNEQFF,TGTGCCAGCAGTTATGCAGGGGCCTACAATGAGCAGTTCTTC
.,TRBD1,TRBJ2-7,TRBV6-5,CASSRSDRGAYEQYF,TGTGCCAGCAGCCGAAGCGACAGGGGGGCCTACGAGCAGTACTTC
once,.,TRBJ1-4,TRBV18,CASSPKDGNEKLFF,TGTGCCAGCTCACCTAAGGACGGGAATGAAAAACTGTTTTTT
.,TRBD1,TRBJ2-1,TRBV7-9,CASSFQGVYNEQFF,TGTGCCAGCAGCTTCCAGGGGGTCTACAATGAGCAGTTCTTC
once,.,TRBJ1-1,TRBV7-2,CASSLGGREGTEAFF,TGTGCCAGCAGCTTAGGTGGACGTGAAGGCACTGAAGCTTTCTTT
.,.,TRBJ1-1,TRBV10-1,CASSRGLNTEAFF,TGCGCCAGCAGTCGGGGACTGAACACTGAAGCTTTCTTT
.,.,TRBJ2-1,TRBV6-1,CASSASRGVYNEQFF,TGTGCCAGCAGTGCCTCCCGGGGAGTTTACAATGAGCAGTTCTTC
.,TRBD1,TRBJ1-5,TRBV15,CATSRGTGVRNQPQHF,TGTGCCACCAGCAGGGGGACAGGGGTCCGCAATCAGCCCCAGCATTTT
.,.,TRBJ2-1,TRBV6-1,CASSTRYNEQFF,TGTGCCAGCAGTACGCGTTACAATGAGCAGTTCTTC
.,TRBD1,TRBJ1-1,TRBV5-1,CASKVSTGSINTEAFF,TGCGCCAGCAAGGTGTCGACAGGGAGCATAAACACTGAAGCTTTCTTT
.,TRBD2,TRBJ2-7,TRBV10-2,CASSERGTSGYEQYF,TGCGCCAGCAGTGAGCGCGGGACTAGCGGCTACGAGCAGTACTTC
.,.,TRBJ1-3,TRBV14,CASSQVTASSGNTIYF,TGTGCCAGCAGCCAAGTCACAGCAAGCTCTGGAAACACCATATATTTT